Reported below is one TCR beta chain. Its antigen is currently unknown. Expressed TCRB transcripts were sequenced, since all the RNA that had been isolated was reverse transcribed. Generated by immunoSEQ multiplex PCR, the TCRdb table keeps only in-frame clones and is missing some. The table includes fewer than 550,000 clones, roughly 11% detected once. The data belong to a study of beta chain features in type 1 diabetes. Study-level information: Comparable age, gender and cell yields were observed in patients relative to healthy donors. Cells sorted and examined across all samples totaled 85 million to 110 million. Study conclusions and caveats: In all four CD4+ subsets, TCRB CDR3 length was significantly, moderately reduced in type 1 diabetes.

Trimming left V 2 bases short and J 3 bases short, with 8 bases between. CDR1 and CDR2 (germline): SGHTA, FQGNSA. The CDR3 contains 14 residues. Donors contributed one heparinised blood draw apiece, averaging about 110 mL. This receptor was obtained from a woman aged 18-30 years in good health. V and J are TRBV7-2 and TRBJ1-5; D remains unclear. Sequenced material: naive CD4+ T cells from blood. CDR3 nucleotide sequence: TGTGCCAGCAGCTTAACCAGGATCAATCAGCCCCAGCATTTT. Its protein is CASSLTRINQPQHF. The whole variable domain, remainder taken from reference TRBV7-2 and TRBJ1-5, is GAGVSQSPSNKVTEKGKDVELRCDPISGHTALYWYRQSLGQGLEFLIYFQGNSAPDKSGLPSDRFSAERTGGSVSTLTIQRTQQEDSAVYLCASSLTRINQPQHFGDGTRLSIL.